These 20 T cell receptor beta chains came from one sample sequenced in a study of OX40 agonist ivuxolimab in advanced cancers. Assay: immunoSEQ multiplex PCR; the TCRdb copy retains only in-frame clones and omits some. This repertoire shows about 36,000 clones, 65% to 85% found once; its top ten account for 20% to 25%. The sequencing used CD4+ or CD8+ T cells sorted from blood, collected in a trial of the OX40 agonist ivuxolimab. These TCRs come from an adult with an advanced solid tumor such as melanoma, head and neck, liver or kidney cancer.

V is TRBV7-8 and J is TRBJ1-2, with a possible D match to TRBD1 (6 bases). The CDR3 has 15 residues. The germline gives CDR1 SGHVS, CDR2 FQNEAQ. V gave up 5 bases and J gave up 6 bases, with 19 bases separating them. In DNA form, the CDR3 reads TGTGCCAGCAGCCCAAATGTGGGGGCGCGCAATGGCTACACCTTC. Its translation: CASSPNVGARNGYTF. The full variable domain, in which reference TRBV7-8 and TRBJ1-2 provide the parts outside the CDR3, is GAGVSQSPRYKVAKRGQDVALRCDPISGHVSLFWYQQALGQGPEFLTYFQNEAQLDKSGLPSDRFFAERPEGSVSTLKIQRTQQEDSAVYLCASSPNVGARNGYTFGSGTRLTVV.

This chain links TRBV6-6 with TRBJ1-5; D unresolved. Trimming removed 6 bases from V and 7 bases from J, with 16 bases in between. Looked up from germline, CDR1 is MNHNY and CDR2 is SVGAGI (reference sequence). The CDR3 spans 14 residues. The CDR3 sequence: CASSLDPAGQPQHF. The CDR3 bases are TGTGCCAGCAGCCTCGACCCAGCGGGACAGCCCCAGCATTTT.

As for this clone: An end of the junction differs from the germline gene, which may be a read error. The rearrangement uses TRBV5-6 and TRBJ1-2, with D unclear. This CDR3 is built from 12 residues. CDR1 is SGHDT, CDR2 YYEEEE, per germline. The CDR3 is CASSLGRPVKSF. In nucleotides, the CDR3 is TGTGCCAGCAGCTTGGGTAGACCCGTAAAGAGCTTC.

The V call is TRBV21-1, the J call TRBJ2-7. TRBV21-1 is deemed a pseudogene. The CDR3 length is 12 residues. Written as DNA, the CDR3 is TGTGCCACCCAGAGGGGTAGGTACGAGCAGTACTTC. As protein: CATQRGRYEQYF.

A few counts support this clone. This chain connects TRBV2 to TRBJ2-2, with 7 bases that match TRBD2. The CDR3 has 16 residues. CDR1 and CDR2 (germline): SNHLY, FYNNEI. V dropped 6 bases and J dropped 6; count of bases not matched to a gene: 13. The CDR3 sequence is CASSLRSGTDAGELFF. As DNA, the CDR3 is TGTGCCAGCAGCCTCCGGAGCGGGACGGACGCCGGGGAGCTGTTTTTT.

The genes are TRBV6-5 and TRBJ2-7, with TRBD2 matching over 7 bases. CDR3 length: 15 residues. With V trimmed by 9 bases and J by 3 bases, 14 bases remained unmatched. Germline values: CDR1 MNHEY, CDR2 SVGAGI. The CDR3 bases are TGTGCCAGTAGGGACCCGCGGGGGTCGGGCTACGAGCAGTACTTC. Protein sequence: CASRDPRGSGYEQYF.

V is TRBV6-1 and J is TRBJ2-5; 10 bases are a match to TRBD1. The ends lost 4 bases at V and 2 bases at J; junction bases unmatched: 10. This CDR3 comprises 17 residues. Looked up from germline, CDR1 is MNHNS and CDR2 is SASEGT. CDR3 nucleotides: TGTGCCAGCAGTGTATACCGGGACAGGGGAGGACAAGAGACCCAGTACTTC. It yields the protein CASSVYRDRGGQETQYF.

The V and J genes are TRBV13 and TRBJ2-7, with D perhaps TRBD2 (5 bases). Germline values: CDR1 PRHDT, CDR2 FYEKMQ (reference sequence). V lost 3 bases and J lost 4, with 13 bases in between. The CDR3 is made up of 14 amino acids. The CDR3 DNA reads as TGTGCCAGCAGCTTGCGCGGGCCGAGTTACGAGCAGTACTTC. Protein product: CASSLRGPSYEQYF.

In its sample, this clone is medium-sized. This chain connects TRBV27 to TRBJ1-1; no reliable D call. The CDR3 loop spans 14 amino acids. Germline CDR1 and CDR2: MNHEY and SMNVEV (reference sequence). V lost 4 bases and J 1 base, leaving 10 bases between the germline ends. In DNA, the CDR3 is TGTGCCAGCAGTTCATTAGTCCCGAACACTGAAGCTTTCTTT. As protein: CASSSLVPNTEAFF.

The chain recombines TRBV9 with TRBJ2-5; 10 bases are a match to TRBD1. Germline values: CDR1 SGDLS, CDR2 YYNGEE. The CDR3 is made up of 16 amino acids. After removal of 3 bases from V and 4 bases from J, the junction contained 9 bases not matched to a gene. CDR3 sequence reads: CASSAPRDRGRETQYF. The CDR3 DNA reads TGTGCCAGCAGCGCTCCTAGAGACAGGGGGCGAGAGACCCAGTACTTC.

J is TRBJ2-7 and V is TRBV27; D remains unclear. The CDR3 sequence is 10 residues long. V shed 6 bases and J shed 4 bases, with 4 bases lying between them. Germline V gene lookup returns CDR1 MNHEY and CDR2 SMNVEV (reference sequence). The CDR3 sequence is CASRGYEQYF. The CDR3 bases are TGTGCCAGCAGGGGGTACGAGCAGTACTTC.

This chain connects TRBV4-1 to TRBJ2-1; TRBD1 or TRBD2 may be the D gene (5 bases each). Germline V CDR1 and CDR2: MGHRA, YSYEKL. The CDR3 is 18 amino acids. The V end was cut by 0 bases, the J end by 0 bases, with 15 bases between. For the CDR3, the DNA is TGCGCCAGCAGCCAAGATCACACGGGACGGAGCTCCTACAATGAGCAGTTCTTC. Translation gives CASSQDHTGRSSYNEQFF.

The genes are TRBV7-6 and TRBJ2-7, with TRBD2 matching over 8 bases. The germline gives CDR1 SGHVS, CDR2 FNYEAQ. V was pared by 0 bases and J by 2 bases, with 9 bases of the junction left unmatched. The CDR3 has 17 amino acids. CDR3 amino acids: CASSLAASSGSPYEQYF. The CDR3 DNA is TGTGCCAGCAGCTTAGCGGCTTCTAGCGGGTCTCCCTACGAGCAGTACTTC.

This rearrangement joins TRBV15 to TRBJ2-2, with no clear D. The CDR3 has 16 amino acids. Trimming left V 0 bases short and J 4 bases short, with 12 bases between. Germline assignment: CDR1 LNHNV and CDR2 YYDKDF (reference sequence). The CDR3 loop is CATSRDYRQVTGELFF. The CDR3 DNA follows: TGTGCCACCAGCAGAGATTATCGCCAAGTCACCGGGGAGCTGTTTTTT. The full variable domain, completed using reference TRBV15 and TRBJ2-2, is DAMVIQNPRYQVTQFGKPVTLSCSQTLNHNVMYWYQQKSSQAPKLLFHYYDKDFNNEADTPDNFQSRRPNTSFCFLDIRSPGLGDTAMYLCATSRDYRQVTGELFFGEGSRLTVL.

The V call is TRBV10-3, the J call TRBJ2-7; the D gene could be TRBD1 or TRBD2 (5 bases each). The V end lost 3 bases, the J end lost 3 bases, and 12 bases lay between the germline ends. CDR3 size: 14 residues. The germline gives CDR1 ENHRY, CDR2 SYGVKD. The chain's CDR3 is CAISDRGSLYEQYF. CDR3 in DNA: TGTGCCATCAGTGACCGGGGCAGCCTCTACGAGCAGTACTTC.

The J gene is TRBJ1-5, the V gene TRBV28, with TRBD1 as a possible D gene (6 bases). The CDR3 consists of 14 residues. Germline loops: CDR1 MDHEN, CDR2 SYDVKM. V was shortened by 3 bases and J by 5 bases, with 11 bases between the two germline ends. The CDR3 bases are TGTGCCAGCAGTTTTTGGGGGGCCCATCAGCCCCAGCATTTT. Its translation: CASSFWGAHQPQHF.

This sequence joins TRBV9 and TRBJ2-1, with 8 nucleotides matching TRBD1. Germline V gene sequence: CDR1 SGDLS, CDR2 YYNGEE. Trimming removed 3 bases from V and 5 bases from J; junction bases left unmatched: 7. This CDR3 region has 15 residues. CDR3 residues: CASSATGQANNEQFF. As DNA, the CDR3 is TGTGCCAGCAGCGCCACGGGACAGGCAAACAATGAGCAGTTCTTC.

V is TRBV6-6 and J is TRBJ1-2; TRBD1 might be the D (6 bases). Germline values: CDR1 MNHNY, CDR2 SVGAGI (reference sequence). The CDR3 is made up of 16 amino acids. The germline V and J ends were trimmed by 2 bases and 5 bases, with 18 bases remaining between them. CDR3 residues: CASSYNPEGGRYGYTF. The CDR3 coding sequence is TGTGCCAGCAGTTACAACCCCGAAGGGGGGAGGTATGGCTACACCTTC.

The chain recombines TRBV5-5 with TRBJ1-5; D may be TRBD1 (5 bases). This CDR3 is built from 15 residues. V lost 6 bases to trimming and J lost 3 bases, with 16 bases between them. Per the germline V gene, CDR1 is SGHKS and CDR2 is YYEKEE (reference sequence). The CDR3 loop reads CASTPGGLYNQPQHF. DNA for the CDR3: TGTGCCAGCACTCCGGGGGGTCTCTACAATCAGCCCCAGCATTTT.

This chain uses TRBV7-9 with TRBJ1-1; weak D call: TRBD1 (6 bases). The CDR3 contains 16 residues. Trimming removed 1 base from V and 2 bases from J, with 14 bases in between. The V gene's germline CDR1 is SEHNR and CDR2 FQNEAQ (reference sequence). CDR3 nucleotide sequence: TGTGCCAGCAGCTTAGTGGACAGAGGGCCAAACACTGAAGCTTTCTTT. Its protein is CASSLVDRGPNTEAFF.